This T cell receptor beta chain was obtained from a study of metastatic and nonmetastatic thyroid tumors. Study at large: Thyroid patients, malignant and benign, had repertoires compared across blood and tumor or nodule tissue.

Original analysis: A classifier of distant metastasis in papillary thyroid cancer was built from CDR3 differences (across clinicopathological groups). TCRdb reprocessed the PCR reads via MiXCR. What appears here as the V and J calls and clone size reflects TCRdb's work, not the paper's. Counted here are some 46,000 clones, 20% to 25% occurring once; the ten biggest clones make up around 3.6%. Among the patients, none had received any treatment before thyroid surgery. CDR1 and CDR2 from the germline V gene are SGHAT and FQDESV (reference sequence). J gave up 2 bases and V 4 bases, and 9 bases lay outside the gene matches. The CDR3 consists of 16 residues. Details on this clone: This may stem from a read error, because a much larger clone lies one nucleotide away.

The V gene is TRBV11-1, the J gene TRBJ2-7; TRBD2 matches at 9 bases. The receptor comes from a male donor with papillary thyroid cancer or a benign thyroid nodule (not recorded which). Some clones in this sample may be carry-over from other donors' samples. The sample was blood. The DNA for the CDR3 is TGTGCCAGCAGCTCTAGGCCGGGACTAGCAACCTACGAGCAGTACTTC. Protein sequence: CASSSRPGLATYEQYF.